This T cell receptor (beta chain) was recovered during a study of siplizumab effects on memory and regulatory T cells. Roughly 10^5 TCR templates were measured in each sample. Method: immunoSEQ multiplex PCR; TCRdb's copy keeps in-frame clones and lacks some. The sample has over 100,000 clones; approximately 90% are singletons. The study's findings and limits: Assignment to unstimulated subsets succeeded for only a minor fraction of the alloreactive clones. There appeared to be greater diversity in naive T cells than in memory cells, and naive T cells seemed major contributors to the alloresponse.

This clone has a single count. Antigen: not known. The sample was Tregs sorted from blood. This receptor was obtained from a human donor in good health.

The CDR3 reads CASSQGERIGTDTQYF. The CDR3 bases are TGTGCCAGCAGCCAGGGGGAACGAATCGGCACAGATACGCAGTATTTT. J is TRBJ2-3 and V is TRBV4-2, with D possibly being TRBD1 or TRBD2 (5 bases each). CDR3 length: 16 amino acids. Germline loops: CDR1 LGHNA, CDR2 YNFKEQ. Deletions cut 3 bases from V and 1 base from J, with 14 bases between.